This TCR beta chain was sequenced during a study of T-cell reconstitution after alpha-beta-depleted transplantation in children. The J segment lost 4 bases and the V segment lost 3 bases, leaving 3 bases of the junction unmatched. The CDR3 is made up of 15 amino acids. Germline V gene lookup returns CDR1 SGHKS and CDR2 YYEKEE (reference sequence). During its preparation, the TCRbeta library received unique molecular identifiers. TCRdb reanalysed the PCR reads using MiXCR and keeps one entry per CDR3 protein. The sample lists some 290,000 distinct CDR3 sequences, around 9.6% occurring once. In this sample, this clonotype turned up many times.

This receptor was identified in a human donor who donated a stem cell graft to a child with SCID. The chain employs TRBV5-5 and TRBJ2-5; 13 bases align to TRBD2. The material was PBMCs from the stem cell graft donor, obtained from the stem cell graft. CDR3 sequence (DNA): TGTGCCAGCAGCTGGACTAGCGGGGGTCGAGAGACCCAGTACTTC. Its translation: CASSWTSGGRETQYF.